These 6 T cell receptor beta chains originate from one sample sequenced in a study of CXCR3-negative and CXCR3-positive naive CD8 T cells. Study results and caveats: CXCR3-positive naive cells carried more hydrophobic TRB CDR3s than CXCR3-negative naive cells did.

Their target antigens are unknown. The study made its TRB cDNA libraries by 5' RACE, adding UMI labels. From its re-call of the 5' RACE reads, TCRdb lists each CDR3 protein once, without DNA. The sample totals 100,000 or so distinct CDR3 sequences. The specimen sequenced was naive CXCR3+ CD8+ T cells from blood. This sample's subset: CD45RO-CCR7+CD27+CD95- naive CD8+ T cells expressing CXCR3 (TNR3+). These receptors were collected from a human donor in good health. Some clones in this sample may be carry-over from other donors' samples.

This rearrangement joins TRBV4-1 to TRBJ2-1; with no DNA, the TCRdb D assignment of TRBD1 cannot be verified. This CDR3 contains 19 residues. Germline V gene sequence: CDR1 MGHRA, CDR2 YSYEKL. The CDR3 loop is CASSQEGLLGQGLGDEQFF.

This chain links TRBV6-5 with TRBJ2-1; TCRdb's D call of TRBD2 is untestable without DNA. The CDR3 is 15 amino acids. CDR1 and CDR2 (germline): MNHEY, SVGAGI. The chain's CDR3 is CASRGLAGAYNEQFF.

The gene calls are TRBV11-2 and TRBJ1-5; the D gene TCRdb calls, TRBD1, cannot be checked with no DNA. The CDR3 covers 14 residues. The V gene's germline CDR1 is SGHAT and CDR2 FQNNGV. The CDR3 here is CASSITGGNQPQHF. The entire variable domain, with the rest obtained from reference TRBV11-2 and TRBJ1-5, is as follows: EAGVAQSPRYKIIEKRQSVAFWCNPISGHATLYWYQQILGQGPKLLIQFQNNGVVDDSQLPKDRFSAERLKGVDSTLKIQPAKLEDSAVYLCASSITGGNQPQHFGDGTRLSIL.

The rearrangement links TRBV20-1 to TRBJ2-1. The germline V gene has CDR1 DFQATT and CDR2 SNEGSKA (reference sequence). The CDR3 has 11 residues. This chain's CDR3 is CSANQYNEQFF.

The chain carries TRBV20-1 and TRBJ1-2. CDR1 is DFQATT, CDR2 SNEGSKA, per germline (reference sequence). This CDR3 contains 15 residues. The CDR3 loop is CSARDDGQLFYGYTF.

The V and J genes are TRBV7-9 and TRBJ1-1. The CDR3 has 14 amino acids. Germline loops: CDR1 SEHNR, CDR2 FQNEAQ (reference sequence). CDR3 sequence: CASSLALGVTEAFF.